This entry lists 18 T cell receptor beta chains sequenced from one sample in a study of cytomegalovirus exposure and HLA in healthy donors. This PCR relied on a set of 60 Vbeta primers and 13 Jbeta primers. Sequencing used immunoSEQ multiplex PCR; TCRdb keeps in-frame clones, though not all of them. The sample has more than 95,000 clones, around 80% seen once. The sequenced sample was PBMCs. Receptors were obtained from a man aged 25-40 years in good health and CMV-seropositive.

The CDR3 region is CASTGEDTQYF. The CDR3 DNA follows: TGTGCCAGCACTGGAGAGGATACGCAGTATTTT. J is TRBJ2-3 and V is TRBV2; D call uncertain. Germline CDR1 is SNHLY and CDR2 is FYNNEI. The CDR3 spans 11 residues. With 7 bases removed from V and 6 bases from J, the gap between germline ends came to 8 bases. The variable domain in full, completed from reference TRBV2 and TRBJ2-3, reads EPEVTQTPSHQVTQMGQEVILRCVPISNHLYFYWYRQILGQKVEFLVSFYNNEISEKSEIFDDQFSVERPDGSNFTLKIRSTKLEDSAMYFCASTGEDTQYFGPGTRLTVL.

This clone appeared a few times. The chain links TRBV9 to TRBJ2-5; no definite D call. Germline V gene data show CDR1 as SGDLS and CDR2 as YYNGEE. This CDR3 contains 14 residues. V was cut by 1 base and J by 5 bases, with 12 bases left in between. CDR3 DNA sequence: TGTGCCAGCAGCGTAATGTCCGGGTGGGAGACCCAGTACTTC. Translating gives CASSVMSGWETQYF. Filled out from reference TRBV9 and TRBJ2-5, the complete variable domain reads DSGVTQTPKHLITATGQRVTLRCSPRSGDLSVYWYQQSLDQGLQFLIQYYNGEERAKGNILERFSAQQFPDLHSELNLSSLELGDSALYFCASSVMSGWETQYFGPGTRLLVL.

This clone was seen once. This CDR3 reads CAISESGGLKTYEQYF. CDR3 in DNA: TGTGCCATCAGTGAGTCAGGAGGACTGAAAACCTACGAGCAGTACTTC. The chain employs TRBV10-3 and TRBJ2-5, with D possibly being TRBD2 (5 bases). The J call may be in error: the DNA end matches TRBJ2-7 better. Germline loops: CDR1 ENHRY, CDR2 SYGVKD. The CDR3 is made up of 16 amino acids.

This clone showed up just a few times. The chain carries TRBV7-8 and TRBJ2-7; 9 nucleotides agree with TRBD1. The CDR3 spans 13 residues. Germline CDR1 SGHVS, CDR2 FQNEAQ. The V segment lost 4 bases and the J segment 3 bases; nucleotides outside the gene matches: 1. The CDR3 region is CASSSDRGYEQYF. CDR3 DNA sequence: TGTGCCAGCAGCTCGGACAGGGGCTACGAGCAGTACTTC.

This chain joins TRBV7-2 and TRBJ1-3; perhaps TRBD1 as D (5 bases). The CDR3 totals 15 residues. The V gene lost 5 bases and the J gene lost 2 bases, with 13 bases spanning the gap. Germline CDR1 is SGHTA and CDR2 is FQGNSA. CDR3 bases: TGTGCCAGCAGCGAGTGGGGGGGTGCTGGAAACACCATATATTTT. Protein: CASSEWGGAGNTIYF.

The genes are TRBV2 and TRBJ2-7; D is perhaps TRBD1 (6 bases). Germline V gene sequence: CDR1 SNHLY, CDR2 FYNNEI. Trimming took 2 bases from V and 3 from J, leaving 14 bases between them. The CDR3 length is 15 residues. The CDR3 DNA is TGTGCCAGCAGTGAAAAAACAGGGCCGTACTACGAGCAGTACTTC. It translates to CASSEKTGPYYEQYF.

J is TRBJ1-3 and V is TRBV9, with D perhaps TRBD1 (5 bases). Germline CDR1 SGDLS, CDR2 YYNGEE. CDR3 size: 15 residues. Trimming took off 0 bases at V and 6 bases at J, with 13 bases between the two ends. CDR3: CASSVEPGRINTIYF. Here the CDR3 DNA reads TGTGCCAGCAGCGTAGAGCCAGGGCGAATAAACACCATATATTTT.

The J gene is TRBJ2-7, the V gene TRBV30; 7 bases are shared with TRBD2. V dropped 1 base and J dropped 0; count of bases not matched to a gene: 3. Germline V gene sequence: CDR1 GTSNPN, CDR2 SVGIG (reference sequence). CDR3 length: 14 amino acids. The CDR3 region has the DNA TGTGCCTGGAGTGGAGGCGGGAGCTCCTACGAGCAGTACTTC. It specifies CAWSGGGSSYEQYF.

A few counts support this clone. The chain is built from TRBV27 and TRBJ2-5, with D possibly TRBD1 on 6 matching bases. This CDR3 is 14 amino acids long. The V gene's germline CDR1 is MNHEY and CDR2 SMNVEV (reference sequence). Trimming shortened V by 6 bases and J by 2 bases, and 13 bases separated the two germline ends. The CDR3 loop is CASRLYREQETQYF. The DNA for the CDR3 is TGTGCCAGCAGACTCTACAGGGAACAAGAGACCCAGTACTTC.

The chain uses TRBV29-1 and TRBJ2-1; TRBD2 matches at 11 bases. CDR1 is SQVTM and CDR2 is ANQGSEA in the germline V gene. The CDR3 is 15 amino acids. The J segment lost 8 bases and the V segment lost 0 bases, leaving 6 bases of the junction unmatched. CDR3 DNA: TGCAGCGTTGAAGACATGACTAGCGGGAACTATGAGCAGTTCTTC. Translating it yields CSVEDMTSGNYEQFF.

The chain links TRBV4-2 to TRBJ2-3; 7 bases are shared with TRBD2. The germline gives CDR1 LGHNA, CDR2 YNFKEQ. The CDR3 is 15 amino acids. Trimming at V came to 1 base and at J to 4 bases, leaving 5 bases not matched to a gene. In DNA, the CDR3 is TGTGCCAGCAGCCAAGTTGCGGGAGCGGCAGATACGCAGTATTTT. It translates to CASSQVAGAADTQYF.

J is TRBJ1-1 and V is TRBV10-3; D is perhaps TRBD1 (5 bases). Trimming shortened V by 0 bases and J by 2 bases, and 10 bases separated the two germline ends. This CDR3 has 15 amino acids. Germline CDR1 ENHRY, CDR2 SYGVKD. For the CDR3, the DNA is TGTGCCATCAGTGAGTCCCGCAGGGTCAACACTGAAGCTTTCTTT. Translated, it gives CAISESRRVNTEAFF.

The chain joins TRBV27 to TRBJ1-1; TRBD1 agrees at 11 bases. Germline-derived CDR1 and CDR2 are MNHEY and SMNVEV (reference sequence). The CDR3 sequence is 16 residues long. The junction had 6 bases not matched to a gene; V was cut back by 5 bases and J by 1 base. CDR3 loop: CASSADRGRGNTEAFF. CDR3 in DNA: TGTGCCAGCAGTGCGGACAGGGGGCGAGGGAACACTGAAGCTTTCTTT.

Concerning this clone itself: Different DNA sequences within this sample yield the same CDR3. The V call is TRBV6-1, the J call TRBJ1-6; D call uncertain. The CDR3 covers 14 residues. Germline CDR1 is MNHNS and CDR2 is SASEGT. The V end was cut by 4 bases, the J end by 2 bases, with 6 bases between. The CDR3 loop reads CASSAGPYNSPLHF. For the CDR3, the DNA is TGTGCCAGCAGTGCTGGCCCCTATAATTCACCCCTCCACTTT.

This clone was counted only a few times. CDR3 in amino acids: CASSQVRGEGTDTQYF. In DNA, the CDR3 is TGCGCCAGCAGCCAAGTCCGTGGGGAGGGCACAGATACGCAGTATTTT. This sequence joins TRBV4-3 and TRBJ2-3; a possible D gene is TRBD2 (6 bases). The CDR3 has 16 amino acids. The V gene lost 1 base and the J gene lost 1 base, with 12 bases spanning the gap. Looked up from germline, CDR1 is LGHNA and CDR2 is YSLEER.

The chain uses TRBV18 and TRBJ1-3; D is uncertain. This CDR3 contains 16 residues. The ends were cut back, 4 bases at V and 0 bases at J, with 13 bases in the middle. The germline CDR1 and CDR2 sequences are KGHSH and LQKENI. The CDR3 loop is CASSLGQISSGNTIYF. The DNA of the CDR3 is TGTGCCAGCTCACTTGGTCAGATCAGCTCTGGAAACACCATATATTTT.

The CDR3 is CASTLGTSGRDEQYF. CDR3 coding DNA: TGTGCCAGCACCCTCGGGACTAGCGGGAGAGACGAGCAGTACTTC. The chain joins TRBV5-4 to TRBJ2-7; 14 nucleotides agree with TRBD2. The V gene's germline CDR1 is SGHNT and CDR2 YYREEE (reference sequence). V was pared by 6 bases and J by 5 bases, with 7 bases of the junction left unmatched. The CDR3 is 15 amino acids.

Here the CDR3 reads CASSTGTDTQYF. In nucleotides, the CDR3 is TGTGCCAGCAGTACGGGCACAGATACGCAGTATTTT. The chain uses TRBV28 and TRBJ2-3; D is ambiguous. Trimming took 5 bases from V and 1 from J, leaving 4 bases between them. CDR1 and CDR2 (germline): MDHEN, SYDVKM. CDR3 size: 12 residues.